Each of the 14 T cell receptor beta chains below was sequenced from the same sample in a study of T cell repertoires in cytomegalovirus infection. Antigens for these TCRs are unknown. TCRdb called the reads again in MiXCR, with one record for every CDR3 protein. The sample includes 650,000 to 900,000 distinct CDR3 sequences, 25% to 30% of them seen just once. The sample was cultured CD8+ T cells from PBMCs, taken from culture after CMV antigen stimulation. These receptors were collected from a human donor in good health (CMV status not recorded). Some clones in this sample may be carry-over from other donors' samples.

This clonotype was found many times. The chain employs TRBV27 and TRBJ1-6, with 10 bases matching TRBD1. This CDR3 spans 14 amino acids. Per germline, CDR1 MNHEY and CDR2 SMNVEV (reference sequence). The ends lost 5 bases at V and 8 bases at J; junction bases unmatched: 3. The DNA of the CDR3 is TGTGCCAGCAGTCCGGGGACAGGGGATTCACCCCTCCACTTT. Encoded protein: CASSPGTGDSPLHF.

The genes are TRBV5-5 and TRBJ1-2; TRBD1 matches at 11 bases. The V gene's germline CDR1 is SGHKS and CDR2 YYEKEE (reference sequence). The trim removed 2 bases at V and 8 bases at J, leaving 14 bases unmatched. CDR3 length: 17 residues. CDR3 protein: CASSFDTGQGERLGYTF. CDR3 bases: TGTGCCAGCAGCTTCGACACGGGACAGGGGGAAAGATTGGGCTACACCTTC.

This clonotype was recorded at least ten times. CDR3 DNA sequence: TGTGCCAGCAGCTTAGGGCCAGGGATTGGCGAGCAGTACGTC. Translation gives CASSLGPGIGEQYV. The chain employs TRBV7-2 and TRBJ2-7; TRBD1 might be the D (5 bases). The germline V gene encodes CDR1 SGHTA and CDR2 FQGNSA. The V end was cut by 1 base, the J end by 6 bases, with 13 bases between. The CDR3 loop spans 14 amino acids.

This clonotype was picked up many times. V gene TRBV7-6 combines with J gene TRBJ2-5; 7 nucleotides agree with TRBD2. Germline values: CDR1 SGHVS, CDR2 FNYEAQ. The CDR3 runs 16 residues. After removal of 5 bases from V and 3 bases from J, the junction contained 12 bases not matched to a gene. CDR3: CASSPRLARHEETQYF. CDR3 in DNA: TGTGCCAGCAGCCCTCGACTAGCACGACACGAAGAGACCCAGTACTTC.

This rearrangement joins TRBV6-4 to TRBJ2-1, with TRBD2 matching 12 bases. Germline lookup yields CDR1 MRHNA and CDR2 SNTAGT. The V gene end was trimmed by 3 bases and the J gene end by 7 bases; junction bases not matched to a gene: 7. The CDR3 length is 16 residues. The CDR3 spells CASSETLAGGHNEQFF. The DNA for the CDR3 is TGTGCCAGCAGTGAAACCCTAGCGGGGGGGCATAATGAGCAGTTCTTC.

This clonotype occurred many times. CDR3 protein: CASSSDASDTQYF. DNA of the CDR3: TGTGCCAGCAGCTCCGACGCCTCAGATACGCAGTATTTT. The chain uses TRBV7-6 and TRBJ2-3; no clear D gene. The germline gives CDR1 SGHVS, CDR2 FNYEAQ. This CDR3 has 13 amino acids. With 4 bases removed from V and 4 bases from J, the gap between germline ends came to 9 bases.

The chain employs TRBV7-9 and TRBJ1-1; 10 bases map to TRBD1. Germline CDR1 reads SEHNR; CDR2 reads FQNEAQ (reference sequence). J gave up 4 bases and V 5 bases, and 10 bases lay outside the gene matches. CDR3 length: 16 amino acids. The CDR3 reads CASSVGQGDWSTEAFF. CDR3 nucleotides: TGTGCCAGCAGCGTCGGACAGGGGGATTGGAGCACTGAAGCTTTCTTT.

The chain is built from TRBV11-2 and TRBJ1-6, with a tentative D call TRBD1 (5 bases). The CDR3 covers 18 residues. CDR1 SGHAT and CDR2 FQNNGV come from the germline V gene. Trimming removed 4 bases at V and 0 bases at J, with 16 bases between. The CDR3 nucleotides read TGTGCCAGCAGCTGGGGGGAGCAGGGAGTCTCCTATAATTCACCCCTCCACTTT. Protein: CASSWGEQGVSYNSPLHF.

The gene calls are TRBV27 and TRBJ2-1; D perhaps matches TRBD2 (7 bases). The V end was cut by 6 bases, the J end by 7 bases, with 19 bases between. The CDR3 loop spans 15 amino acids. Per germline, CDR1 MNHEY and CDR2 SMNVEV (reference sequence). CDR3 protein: CASSLGGAGWNEQFF. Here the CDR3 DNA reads TGTGCCAGCAGCCTAGGGGGGGCCGGGTGGAATGAGCAGTTCTTC.

CDR3 coding DNA: TGTGCCACCCTGGGGGGGCCCGCTGAAGCTTTCTTT. Translating it yields CATLGGPAEAFF. The chain has TRBV6-6 and TRBJ1-1; weak D call: TRBD1 (6 bases). Between the trimmed V and J ends, which lost 10 bases and 6 bases, there was a span of 15 bases. The CDR3 spans 12 residues. Per the germline V gene, CDR1 is MNHNY and CDR2 is SVGAGI (reference sequence).

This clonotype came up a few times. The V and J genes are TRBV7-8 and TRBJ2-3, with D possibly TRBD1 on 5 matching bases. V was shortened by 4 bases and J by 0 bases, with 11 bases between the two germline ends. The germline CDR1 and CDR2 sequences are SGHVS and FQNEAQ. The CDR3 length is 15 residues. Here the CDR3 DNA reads TGTGCCAGCAGCTATGGACACACTAGCACAGATACGCAGTATTTT. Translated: CASSYGHTSTDTQYF.

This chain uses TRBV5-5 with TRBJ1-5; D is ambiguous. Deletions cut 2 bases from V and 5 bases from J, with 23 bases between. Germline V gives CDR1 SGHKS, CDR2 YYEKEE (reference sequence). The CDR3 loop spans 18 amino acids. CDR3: CASSFRRLQSPADQPQHF. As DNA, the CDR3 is TGTGCCAGCAGCTTCCGAAGGCTTCAATCCCCAGCCGATCAGCCCCAGCATTTT.

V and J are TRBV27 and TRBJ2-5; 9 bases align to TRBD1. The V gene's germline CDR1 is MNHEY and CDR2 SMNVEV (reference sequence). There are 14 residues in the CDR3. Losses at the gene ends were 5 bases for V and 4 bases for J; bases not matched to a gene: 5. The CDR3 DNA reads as TGTGCCAGCAGTCCCCGGGACAGGGCAGAGACCCAGTACTTC. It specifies CASSPRDRAETQYF.

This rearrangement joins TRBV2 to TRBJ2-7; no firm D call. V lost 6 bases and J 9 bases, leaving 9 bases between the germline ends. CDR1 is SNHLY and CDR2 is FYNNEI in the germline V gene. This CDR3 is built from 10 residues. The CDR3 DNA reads TGTGCCAGCAGGGGCTCTTGGCAGTACTTC. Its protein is CASRGSWQYF.